Each of the 21 T cell receptor beta chains below was sequenced from the same sample in a study of control samples from healthy donors and cancer patients. The data were produced by immunoSEQ multiplex PCR, yet TCRdb's version contains in-frame clones alone and is incomplete. The data show almost 85,000 clones, with about 79% seen just once and around 10% held by the top ten. Specimen: PBMCs. The receptor set was obtained from a man aged 60 to 75 with head and neck cancer.

This clone has only a few counts. The rearrangement joins TRBV4-1 to TRBJ1-6, with unresolved D. Germline CDR1 MGHRA, CDR2 YSYEKL. The CDR3 has 18 residues. V was cut by 4 bases and J by 0 bases, with 16 bases left in between. The CDR3 loop reads CASSRAVLPSSYNSPLHF. As DNA, the CDR3 is TGCGCCAGCAGCCGGGCAGTTTTACCGAGCTCCTATAATTCACCCCTCCACTTT.

The V gene is TRBV6-6, the J gene TRBJ2-5; D is unclear. V was shortened by 2 bases and J by 2 bases, with 3 bases between the two germline ends. CDR3 length: 12 amino acids. The germline gives CDR1 MNHNY, CDR2 SVGAGI (reference sequence). CDR3 protein: CASSYGQETQYF. CDR3 in DNA: TGTGCCAGCAGTTACGGGCAAGAGACCCAGTACTTC.

The genes are TRBV7-8 and TRBJ1-1, with no clear D. CDR1 and CDR2 from the germline V gene are SGHVS and FQNEAQ. V lost 5 bases and J lost 1, with 8 bases in between. This CDR3 is 13 amino acids long. The CDR3 DNA sequence: TGTGCCAGCAGCACCCAGCAGAACACTGAAGCTTTCTTT. Amino acid sequence: CASSTQQNTEAFF.

This sequence joins TRBV7-9 and TRBJ2-7, with D perhaps matching TRBD2 (6 bases). This CDR3 has 16 amino acids. Trimming took off 2 bases at V and 3 bases at J, with 17 bases between the two ends. Germline V CDR1 and CDR2: SEHNR, FQNEAQ (reference sequence). The CDR3, as DNA: TGTGCCAGCAGCTTACACTCGGGGGTCGGAGGCTACGAGCAGTACTTC. Its protein product is CASSLHSGVGGYEQYF.

This sequence joins TRBV5-4 and TRBJ1-1; TRBD1 matches at 8 bases. The CDR3 totals 14 residues. Germline lookup yields CDR1 SGHNT and CDR2 YYREEE (reference sequence). Trimming removed 3 bases from V and 2 bases from J; junction bases left unmatched: 3. The DNA for the CDR3 is TGTGCCAGCAGCTGGGACAGGATTAACACTGAAGCTTTCTTT. Residues: CASSWDRINTEAFF.

The chain is built from TRBV19 and TRBJ1-2; D is unresolved. The ends were cut back, 3 bases at V and 2 bases at J, with 10 bases in the middle. Per germline, CDR1 LNHDA and CDR2 SQIVND (reference sequence). The CDR3 is made up of 14 amino acids. CDR3 residues: CASSMVDGNYGYTF. In DNA, the CDR3 is TGTGCCAGTAGTATGGTCGATGGAAACTATGGCTACACCTTC.

The rearrangement links TRBV2 to TRBJ2-1; D might be TRBD2 (6 bases). Trimming left V 6 bases short and J 0 bases short, with 12 bases between. CDR1 is SNHLY and CDR2 is FYNNEI in the germline V gene. The CDR3 has 15 amino acids. CDR3 bases: TGTGCCAGCAGGTTTACGACTAGCTCCTACAATGAGCAGTTCTTC. It specifies CASRFTTSSYNEQFF.

V is TRBV9 and J is TRBJ2-3, with a possible D match to TRBD2 (5 bases). Germline CDR1 is SGDLS and CDR2 is YYNGEE. Trimming left V 0 bases short and J 1 base short, with 9 bases between. This CDR3 is built from 15 residues. CDR3 nucleotides: TGTGCCAGCAGCGTAGGAGGGAGTGGCACAGATACGCAGTATTTT. Translated, it gives CASSVGGSGTDTQYF.

With regard to this clone: It is unclear where the CDR3 begins or ends on the DNA, so no DNA is shown, and the CDR3 is as TCRdb lists it. J is TRBJ2-3 and V is TRBV28; TRBD1 is the table's D call, not checked against the DNA. The length of the CDR3 is 19 amino acids, counting both ends. Germline-derived CDR1 and CDR2 are MDHEN and SYDVKM. CDR3 residues: CASSLFLSRQGARIDTQYF.

The genes are TRBV5-1 and TRBJ2-3; 8 nucleotides match TRBD2. Losses at the gene ends were 8 bases for V and 5 bases for J; bases not matched to a gene: 16. Germline V CDR1 and CDR2: SGHRS, YFSETQ. The CDR3 is made up of 16 amino acids. CDR3 DNA: TGCGCCAGTTCGGGGGCTAGCGGGTTGGCGAAAGATACGCAGTATTTT. It translates to CASSGASGLAKDTQYF.

The chain combines TRBV5-5 with TRBJ2-6; D is unclear. From germline, CDR1 is SGHKS and CDR2 YYEKEE (reference sequence). CDR3 length equals 18 residues. Between the trimmed V and J ends, which lost 0 bases and 0 bases, there was a span of 13 bases. In DNA form, the CDR3 reads TGTGCCAGCAGCTTGGTTCCGCTTGGCGACTCTGGGGCCAACGTCCTGACTTTC. It is translated as CASSLVPLGDSGANVLTF.

The chain uses TRBV10-3 and TRBJ1-6; TRBD1 agrees at 7 bases. Germline CDR1 reads ENHRY; CDR2 reads SYGVKD. Losses at the gene ends were 2 bases for V and 0 bases for J; bases not matched to a gene: 4. The CDR3 extends over 17 amino acids. CDR3 nucleotide sequence: TGTGCCATCAGTGAGAGGGGGCAGGGCTCCTATAATTCACCCCTCCACTTT. This sequence encodes CAISERGQGSYNSPLHF.

The chain employs TRBV30 and TRBJ1-1, with 7 bases aligning to TRBD1. The germline CDR1 and CDR2 sequences are GTSNPN and SVGIG (reference sequence). V lost 7 bases and J lost 11; bases outside the gene matches: 4. The CDR3 runs to 9 residues. CDR3 region: CASTQGAFF. For the CDR3, the DNA is TGTGCCTCGACACAGGGGGCTTTCTTT.

The chain has TRBV6-5 and TRBJ2-7; D gene ambiguous. V lost 1 base to trimming and J lost 6 bases, with 4 bases between them. Germline V gene sequence: CDR1 MNHEY, CDR2 SVGAGI. The CDR3 is 11 amino acids. The CDR3 sequence: CASSYYSEQYF. Here the CDR3 DNA reads TGTGCCAGCAGTTACTATAGCGAGCAGTACTTC.

The sample holds many counts of this clone. This CDR3 is CASSIRPGTEAFF. The CDR3 DNA reads TGTGCCAGTAGTATTCGGCCCGGCACTGAAGCTTTCTTT. The rearrangement uses TRBV19 and TRBJ1-1, with unresolved D. The V and J ends lost 3 bases and 4 bases respectively, with 9 bases between them. Germline V gene data show CDR1 as LNHDA and CDR2 as SQIVND (reference sequence). The CDR3 length is 13 residues. Together with reference TRBV19 and TRBJ1-1, the CDR3 gives the full variable domain: DGGITQSPKYLFRKEGQNVTLSCEQNLNHDAMYWYRQDPGQGLRLIYYSQIVNDFQKGDIAEGYSVSREKKESFPLTVTSAQKNPTAFYLCASSIRPGTEAFFGQGTRLTVV.

On this clone itself: The CDR3 does not close with the conserved phenylalanine or tryptophan, likely indicating a read error. The chain employs TRBV27 and TRBJ1-2, with D possibly being TRBD1 (6 bases). Germline values: CDR1 MNHEY, CDR2 SMNVEV (reference sequence). V was clipped by 3 bases and J by 8 bases, with 13 bases between them. The CDR3 length is 13 residues. CDR3 in DNA: TGTGCCAGCAGTTTTCCGGGGGCAGGCGGCTACACCCTC. This codes for CASSFPGAGGYTL.

The V gene is TRBV24-1, the J gene TRBJ1-2; possibly TRBD1 for D (5 bases). The V gene lost 6 bases and the J gene lost 4 bases, with 11 bases spanning the gap. The V gene's germline CDR1 is KGHDR and CDR2 SFDVKD. CDR3 length equals 13 residues. The CDR3 is CATSHAGTYGYTF. CDR3 nucleotide sequence: TGTGCCACCAGTCATGCAGGGACCTATGGCTACACCTTC.

The chain links TRBV24-1 to TRBJ2-7; maybe TRBD2 (5 bases). The CDR3 runs to 20 residues. Germline values: CDR1 KGHDR, CDR2 SFDVKD. The V gene lost 1 base and the J gene lost 1 base, with 25 bases spanning the gap. The CDR3 loop is CATSDFSHLWRRAPSYEQYF. CDR3 bases: TGTGCCACCAGTGATTTTTCGCATCTTTGGCGGCGGGCACCATCCTACGAGCAGTACTTC.

V is TRBV11-1 and J is TRBJ2-1; 7 bases fit TRBD1. Germline CDR1 reads SGHAT; CDR2 reads FQDESV (reference sequence). The CDR3 sequence is 15 residues long. J lost 4 bases, V lost 6 bases, and 9 bases had no gene match. CDR3 coding DNA: TGTGCCAGCAGAACGTCGGACAGGCCTTACAATGAGCAGTTCTTC. Its protein is CASRTSDRPYNEQFF.

The chain combines TRBV28 with TRBJ2-7; D is possibly TRBD2 (5 bases). Germline V gives CDR1 MDHEN, CDR2 SYDVKM. This CDR3 is built from 13 residues. V shed 10 bases and J shed 2 bases, with 15 bases lying between them. The CDR3, as DNA: TGTGCCACCTCGGGGAACTTTGCCTACGAGCAGTACTTC. Translating gives CATSGNFAYEQYF.

The J gene is TRBJ2-2, the V gene TRBV5-1; perhaps TRBD2 as D (6 bases). This CDR3 is 12 amino acids long. Per germline, CDR1 SGHRS and CDR2 YFSETQ. Trimming took off 0 bases at V and 10 bases at J, with 7 bases between the two ends. The CDR3 nucleotides are TGCGCCAGCAGCTTGGGGAGGGAGGAGCTGTTTTTT. Amino acid sequence: CASSLGREELFF.